This T cell receptor beta chain was sequenced in a study of blood T cell repertoires in COVID-19. For the study at large: Samples taken during acute and convalescent COVID-19 were collected in the United States, Italy and Spain. T cells, B-cell-depleted T cells, or PBMCs supplied cDNA or gDNA.

Original analysis: Amplification from reference gene primers served as the basis for estimated nucleated cell counts. Using immunoSEQ multiplex PCR, the repertoire was profiled, and TCRdb retains in-frame clones only, with some absent. The V and J calls and clone size are taken from that table; D and trimming were inferred from the DNA. The sample records around 54,000 clones, about nine tenths being singletons. The CDR3 sequence is 14 residues long. V trimming: 3 bases; J trimming: 5 bases; junction bases outside the gene matches: 4. Looked up from germline, CDR1 is KGHSH and CDR2 is LQKENI. J is TRBJ2-7 and V is TRBV18; 10 nucleotides line up with TRBD2. Sequenced sample: peripheral blood. This receptor was obtained from a woman aged 40-49 years with active COVID-19. In DNA form, the CDR3 reads TGTGCCAGCTCACCTCAGAGCGGGGGGGACGAGCAGTACTTC. Translation: CASSPQSGGDEQYF.